This passage covers 3 T cell receptor beta chains from one sample sequenced in a study of CD8+ T cells in alopecia areata (dated by TCRdb to the late 2010s). Sample treatment or condition, as interpreted from the label and publication: oral pan-JAK inhibitor, 5-10 mg twice daily. The library was prepared using the immunoSEQ multiplex PCR assay. RNA was extracted from all samples and reverse transcribed into cDNA, which served as template for TCR sequencing. TCRdb retrieved this table from immuneACCESS and kept in-frame rearrangements only. Not all clones are present; in checked studies, unresolved V genes account for under half, and no reason is known for the remainder. Here the sample has 200,000 to 250,000 clones; under 40% occur a single time. 0.48% of the sample is held by the ten biggest clonotypes. The specimen comprised CD4+ T cells sorted from blood, sampled between weeks 30 and 35, from a patient treated with tofacitinib. The receptors were gathered from a human donor with alopecia areata.

V and J are TRBV5-1 and TRBJ2-3; TRBD1 agrees at 8 bases. This CDR3 is 15 amino acids long. Germline V gene sequence: CDR1 SGHRS, CDR2 YFSETQ. Unmatched junction bases numbered 9, after V lost 4 bases and J lost 5 bases. CDR3 loop: CASSPGQATLDTQYF. CDR3 nucleotide sequence: TGCGCCAGCAGCCCGGGACAGGCGACTTTAGATACGCAGTATTTT.

This clone was recorded a few times. The V and J genes are TRBV29-1 and TRBJ2-3; 10 bases match TRBD1. The CDR3 has 14 residues. With V trimmed by 2 bases and J by 3 bases, 2 bases remained unmatched. The germline V gene encodes CDR1 SQVTM and CDR2 ANQGSEA. The CDR3 loop is CSVERTGGTDTQYF. CDR3 nucleotides: TGCAGCGTTGAAAGGACAGGGGGGACAGATACGCAGTATTTT.

In its sample, this clone was seen a few times. This chain links TRBV7-3 with TRBJ1-1; 9 nucleotides align to TRBD1. This CDR3 contains 15 residues. V was pared by 5 bases and J by 1 base, with 5 bases of the junction left unmatched. CDR1 and CDR2 (germline): SGHTA, FQGTGA. The CDR3 DNA is TGTGCCAGCAGCATCACAGGGGGCCGGAACACTGAAGCTTTCTTT. Encoded protein: CASSITGGRNTEAFF.